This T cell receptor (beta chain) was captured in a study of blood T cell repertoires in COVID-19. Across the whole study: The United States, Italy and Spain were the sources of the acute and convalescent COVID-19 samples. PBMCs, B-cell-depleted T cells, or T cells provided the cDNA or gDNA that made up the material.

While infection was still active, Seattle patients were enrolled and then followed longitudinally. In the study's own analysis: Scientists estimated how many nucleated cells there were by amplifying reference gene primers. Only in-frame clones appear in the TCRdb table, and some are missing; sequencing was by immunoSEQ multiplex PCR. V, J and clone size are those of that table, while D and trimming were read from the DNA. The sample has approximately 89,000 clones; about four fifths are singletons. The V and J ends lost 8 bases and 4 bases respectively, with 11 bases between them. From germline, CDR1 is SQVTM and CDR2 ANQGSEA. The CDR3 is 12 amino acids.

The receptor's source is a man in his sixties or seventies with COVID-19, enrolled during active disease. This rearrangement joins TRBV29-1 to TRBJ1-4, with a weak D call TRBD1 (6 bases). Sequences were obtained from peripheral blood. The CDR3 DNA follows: TGCAGCTATACAGGGAGTAATGAAAAACTGTTTTTT. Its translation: CSYTGSNEKLFF.